This T cell receptor (beta chain) derives from a study of radiotherapy plus CTLA-4 blockade in lung cancer. Study-level information: Disease control was achieved by roughly 32% of patients, and objective responses by over 15%. The study's findings and limits: Following radiotherapy plus ipilimumab, tumor-derived TCR clones expanded in the blood. Reportedly, early blood T cell clone dynamics best predicted response, with interferon-beta.

TCRdb keeps only in-frame clones here, not all; method: immunoSEQ multiplex PCR. The data show 52,000 or so clones, more than 60% seen once. This CDR3 spans 14 amino acids. Germline V gives CDR1 LNHDA, CDR2 SQIVND (reference sequence). V lost 4 bases, J lost 4 bases, and 6 bases stayed unmatched. On this clone: The antigen is not known.

CTLA-4 blockade using ipilimumab, together with focal radiation, was received by patients with chemo-refractory metastatic non-small-cell lung cancer. This chain joins TRBV19 and TRBJ2-5; 7 nucleotides align to TRBD1. The sample in question was peripheral blood, obtained from a patient treated with radiotherapy plus ipilimumab. The source is a human donor with non-small cell lung cancer who had a partial response to radiotherapy plus ipilimumab. In nucleotides, the CDR3 is TGTGCCAGTAGTACGACAGGGTTTGGAGAGACCCAGTACTTC. Translation gives CASSTTGFGETQYF.